This T cell receptor (beta chain) derives from a study of T cell changes during pregnancy in multiple sclerosis. Generated by immunoSEQ multiplex PCR, the TCRdb table keeps only in-frame clones and is missing some. Of nearly 110,000 clones in the sample, about nine tenths were seen once. Germline V CDR1 and CDR2: MNHEY, SVGAGI. CDR3 length equals 12 residues. V was clipped by 5 bases and J by 8 bases, with 12 bases between them. This sequence originates from a female donor with multiple sclerosis, enrolled in a pregnancy study. The specimen comprised peripheral blood, sampled after pregnancy. V usage is TRBV6-5 and J usage is TRBJ1-2, with D maybe TRBD1 (5 bases). CDR3 coding DNA: TGTGCCAGCAGTACAGGTTCGATCGGCTACACCTTC. Translated: CASSTGSIGYTF.